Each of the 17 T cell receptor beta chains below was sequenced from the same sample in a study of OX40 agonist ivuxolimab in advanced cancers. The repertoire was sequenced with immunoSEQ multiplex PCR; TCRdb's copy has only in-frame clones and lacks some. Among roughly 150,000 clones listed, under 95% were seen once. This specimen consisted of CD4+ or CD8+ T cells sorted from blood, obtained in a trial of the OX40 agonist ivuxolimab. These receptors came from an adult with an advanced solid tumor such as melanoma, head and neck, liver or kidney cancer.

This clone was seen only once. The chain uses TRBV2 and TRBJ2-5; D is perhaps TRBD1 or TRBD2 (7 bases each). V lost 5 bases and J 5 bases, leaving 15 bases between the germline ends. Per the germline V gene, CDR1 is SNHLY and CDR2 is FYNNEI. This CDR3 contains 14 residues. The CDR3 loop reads CASSLQGRAETQYF. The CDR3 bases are TGTGCCAGCAGTCTACAGGGGAGGGCGGAGACCCAGTACTTC. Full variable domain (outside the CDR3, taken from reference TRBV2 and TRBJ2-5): EPEVTQTPSHQVTQMGQEVILRCVPISNHLYFYWYRQILGQKVEFLVSFYNNEISEKSEIFDDQFSVERPDGSNFTLKIRSTKLEDSAMYFCASSLQGRAETQYFGPGTRLLVL.

Written as DNA, the CDR3 is TGCGCCAGCAGCTTGGTGGGGGAGGGCAACACTGAAGCTTTCTTT. Translated, it gives CASSLVGEGNTEAFF. This sequence joins TRBV5-1 and TRBJ1-1, with a tentative D call TRBD1 (5 bases). The ends were cut back, 0 bases at V and 2 bases at J, with 11 bases in the middle. CDR3 length: 15 amino acids. Germline V gene lookup returns CDR1 SGHRS and CDR2 YFSETQ.

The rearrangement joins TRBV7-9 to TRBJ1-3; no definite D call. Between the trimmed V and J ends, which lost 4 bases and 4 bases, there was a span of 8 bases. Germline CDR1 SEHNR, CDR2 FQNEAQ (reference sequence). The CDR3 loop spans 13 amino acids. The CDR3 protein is CASSWTEGNTIYF. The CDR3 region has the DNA TGTGCCAGCAGCTGGACGGAAGGAAACACCATATATTTT.

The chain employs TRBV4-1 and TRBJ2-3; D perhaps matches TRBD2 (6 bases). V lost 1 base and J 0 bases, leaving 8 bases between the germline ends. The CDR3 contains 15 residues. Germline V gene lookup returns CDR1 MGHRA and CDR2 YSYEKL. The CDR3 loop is CASSQVGLSTDTQYF. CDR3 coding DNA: TGCGCCAGCAGCCAAGTGGGACTTAGCACAGATACGCAGTATTTT.

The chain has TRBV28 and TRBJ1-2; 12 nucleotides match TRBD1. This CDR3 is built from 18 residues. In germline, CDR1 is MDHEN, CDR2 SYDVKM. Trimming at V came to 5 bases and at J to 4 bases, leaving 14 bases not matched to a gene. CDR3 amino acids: CASSNGGTGGFLGYGYTF. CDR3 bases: TGTGCCAGCAGTAACGGGGGGACAGGGGGCTTTTTAGGCTATGGCTACACCTTC.

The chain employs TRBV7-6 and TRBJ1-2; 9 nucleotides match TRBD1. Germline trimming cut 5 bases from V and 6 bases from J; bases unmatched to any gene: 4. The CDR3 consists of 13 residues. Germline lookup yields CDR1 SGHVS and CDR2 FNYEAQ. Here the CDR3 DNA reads TGTGCCAGCAGCGCACAGGGGGCAAATGGCTACACCTTC. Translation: CASSAQGANGYTF. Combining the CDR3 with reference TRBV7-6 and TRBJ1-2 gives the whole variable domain GAGVSQSPRYKVTKRGQDVALRCDPISGHVSLYWYRQALGQGPEFLTYFNYEAQQDKSGLPNDRFSAERPEGSISTLTIQRTEQRDSAMYRCASSAQGANGYTFGSGTRLTVV.

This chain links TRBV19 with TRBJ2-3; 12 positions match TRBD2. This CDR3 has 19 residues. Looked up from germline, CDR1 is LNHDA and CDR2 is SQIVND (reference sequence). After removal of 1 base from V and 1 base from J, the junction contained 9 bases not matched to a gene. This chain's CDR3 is CASSIVGLAGGGRTDTQYF. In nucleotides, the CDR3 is TGTGCCAGTAGTATAGTCGGTCTAGCGGGGGGGGGCCGCACAGATACGCAGTATTTT.

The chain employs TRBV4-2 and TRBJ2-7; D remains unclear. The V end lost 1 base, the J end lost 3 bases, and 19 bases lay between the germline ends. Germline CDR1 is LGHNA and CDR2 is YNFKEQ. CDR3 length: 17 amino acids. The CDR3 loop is CASSQGHPQRRVYEQYF. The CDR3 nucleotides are TGTGCCAGCAGCCAAGGACATCCACAGAGACGTGTCTACGAGCAGTACTTC.

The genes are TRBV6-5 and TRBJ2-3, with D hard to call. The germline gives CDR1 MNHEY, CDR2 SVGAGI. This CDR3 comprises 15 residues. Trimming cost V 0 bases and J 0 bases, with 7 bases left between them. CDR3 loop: CASSYSQESTDTQYF. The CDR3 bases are TGTGCCAGCAGTTACTCCCAGGAGAGCACAGATACGCAGTATTTT.

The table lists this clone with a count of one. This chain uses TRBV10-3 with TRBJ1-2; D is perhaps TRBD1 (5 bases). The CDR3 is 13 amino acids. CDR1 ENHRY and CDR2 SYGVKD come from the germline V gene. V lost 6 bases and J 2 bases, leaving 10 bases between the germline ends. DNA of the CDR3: TGTGCCATCAGCGACAGCAAAAACTATGGCTACACCTTC. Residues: CAISDSKNYGYTF.

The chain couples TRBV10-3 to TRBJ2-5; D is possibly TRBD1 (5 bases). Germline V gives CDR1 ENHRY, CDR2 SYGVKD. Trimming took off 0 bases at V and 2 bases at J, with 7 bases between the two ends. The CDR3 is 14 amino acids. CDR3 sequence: CAISESTGQETQYF. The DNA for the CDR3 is TGTGCCATCAGTGAGTCTACAGGACAAGAGACCCAGTACTTC.

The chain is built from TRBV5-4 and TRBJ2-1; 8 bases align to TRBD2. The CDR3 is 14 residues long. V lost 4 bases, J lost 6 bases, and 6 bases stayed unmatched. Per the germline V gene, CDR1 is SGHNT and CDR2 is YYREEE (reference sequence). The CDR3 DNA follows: TGTGCCAGCAGCGACCGACTAGCGCGCAATGAGCAGTTCTTC. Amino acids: CASSDRLARNEQFF.

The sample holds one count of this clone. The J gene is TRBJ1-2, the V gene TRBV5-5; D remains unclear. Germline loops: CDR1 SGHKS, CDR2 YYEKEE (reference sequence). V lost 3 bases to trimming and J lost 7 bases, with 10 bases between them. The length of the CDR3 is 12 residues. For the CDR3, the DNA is TGTGCCAGCAGCTCTGGACTTGGTGGCTACACCTTC. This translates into CASSSGLGGYTF.

CDR3 sequence: CASTQGREETQYF. The CDR3 DNA reads TGTGCCAGCACCCAGGGGCGGGAGGAGACCCAGTACTTC. The rearrangement joins TRBV6-6 to TRBJ2-5; perhaps TRBD2 as D (7 bases). CDR1 is MNHNY, CDR2 SVGAGI, per germline (reference sequence). With 7 bases removed from V and 5 bases from J, the gap between germline ends came to 14 bases. The CDR3 totals 13 residues.

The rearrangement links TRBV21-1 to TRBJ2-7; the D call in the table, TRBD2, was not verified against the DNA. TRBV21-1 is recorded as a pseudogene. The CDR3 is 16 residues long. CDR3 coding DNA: TGTGCCAGCAGCAAAGCGAGGACTAGCGATTGGTCCGAGCAGTACTTC. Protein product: CASSKARTSDWSEQYF.

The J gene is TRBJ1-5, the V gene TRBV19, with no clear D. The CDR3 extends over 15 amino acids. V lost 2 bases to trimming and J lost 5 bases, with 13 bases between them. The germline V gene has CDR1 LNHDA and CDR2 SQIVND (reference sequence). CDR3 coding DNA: TGTGCCAGTAGTATAAGGACTCTCGTCGATCAGCCCCAGCATTTT. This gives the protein CASSIRTLVDQPQHF.

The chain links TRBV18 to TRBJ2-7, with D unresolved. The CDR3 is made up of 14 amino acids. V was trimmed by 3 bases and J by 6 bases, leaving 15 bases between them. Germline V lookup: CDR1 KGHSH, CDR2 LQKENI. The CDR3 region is CASSPQSPGPEQYF. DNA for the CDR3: TGTGCCAGCTCACCCCAATCGCCCGGGCCCGAGCAGTACTTC.